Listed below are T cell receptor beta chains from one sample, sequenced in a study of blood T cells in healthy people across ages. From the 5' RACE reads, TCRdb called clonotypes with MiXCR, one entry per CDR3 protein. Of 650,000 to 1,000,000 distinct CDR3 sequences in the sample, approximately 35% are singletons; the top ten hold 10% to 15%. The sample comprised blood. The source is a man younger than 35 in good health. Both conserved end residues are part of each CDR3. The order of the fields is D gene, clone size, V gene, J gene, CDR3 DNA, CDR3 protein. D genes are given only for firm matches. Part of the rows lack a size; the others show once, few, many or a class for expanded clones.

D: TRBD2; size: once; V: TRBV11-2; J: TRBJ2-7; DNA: TGTGCCAGCAGCTTAGTTCGGACTAGTAATGAGCAGTACTTC; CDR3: CASSLVRTSNEQYF
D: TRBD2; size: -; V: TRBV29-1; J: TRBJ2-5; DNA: TGCAGCGTTGTAGGTAGCGGGGGGGAAGAGACCCAGTACTTC; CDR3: CSVVGSGGEETQYF
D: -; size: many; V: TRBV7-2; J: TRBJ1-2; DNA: TGTGCCAGCAGCTTAGGACCCCGCCGGAGCTATGGCTACACCTTC; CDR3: CASSLGPRRSYGYTF
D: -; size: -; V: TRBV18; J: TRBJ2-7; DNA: TGTGCCAGCTCACCCCCAGGTAATCGCGAGCAGTACTTC; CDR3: CASSPPGNREQYF
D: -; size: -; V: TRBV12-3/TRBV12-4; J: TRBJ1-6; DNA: TGTGCCAGCAGTTTACCGGGGGCAAGTTCACCCCTCCACTTT; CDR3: CASSLPGASSPLHF
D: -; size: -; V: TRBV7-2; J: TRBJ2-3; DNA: TGTGCCAGCAGCTTCGAGCTAACAGATACGCAGTATTTT; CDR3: CASSFELTDTQYF
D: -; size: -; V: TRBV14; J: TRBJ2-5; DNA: TGTGCCAGCAGCCAAGACGCCGTCCGAGCCACCCAGTACTTC; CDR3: CASSQDAVRATQYF
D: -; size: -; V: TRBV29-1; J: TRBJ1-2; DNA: TGCAGCGTTGAGGGCAGGGTCTATGGCTACACCTTC; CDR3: CSVEGRVYGYTF
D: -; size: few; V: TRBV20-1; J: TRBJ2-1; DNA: TGCAGCCGACGCTCACAAGAGACCCAGTTCTTC; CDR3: CSRRSQETQFF
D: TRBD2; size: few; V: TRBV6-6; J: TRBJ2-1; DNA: TGTGCCAGCAGTCCGGCGAGCGGGGGTTACAATGAGCAGTTCTTC; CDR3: CASSPASGGYNEQFF
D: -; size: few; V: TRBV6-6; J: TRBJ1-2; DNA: TGTGCCAGCAGTTACGGCAGGGGCAACTATGGCTACACCTTC; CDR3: CASSYGRGNYGYTF
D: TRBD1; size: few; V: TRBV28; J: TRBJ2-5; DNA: TGTGCCAGCAGTCCATGGACAGGAGACCGTCAAGAGACCCAGTACTTC; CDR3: CASSPWTGDRQETQYF
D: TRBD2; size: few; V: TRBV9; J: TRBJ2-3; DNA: TGTGCCAGCAGCGTCCTAGCGGGTGGTAGCACAGATACGCAGTATTTT; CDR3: CASSVLAGGSTDTQYF
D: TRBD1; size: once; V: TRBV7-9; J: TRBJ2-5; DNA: TGTGCCAGCAGCTTAGTCCAGGGGGCCCAAGAGACCCAGTACTTC; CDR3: CASSLVQGAQETQYF
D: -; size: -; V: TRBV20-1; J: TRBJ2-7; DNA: TGCAGCGTAGGAGGTGGGGACCACGAGCAGTACTTC; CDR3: CSVGGGDHEQYF
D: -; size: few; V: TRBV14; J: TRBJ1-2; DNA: TGTGCCAGCAGCCAAGGAGGACAGATTCAATATGGCTACACCTTC; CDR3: CASSQGGQIQYGYTF
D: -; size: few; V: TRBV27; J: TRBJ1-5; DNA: TGTGCCAGCAGTTCTGAAGGTAATAGCAATCAGCCCCAGCATTTT; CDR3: CASSSEGNSNQPQHF
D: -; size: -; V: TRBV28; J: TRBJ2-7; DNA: TGTGCCAGCAGCCCCCTAGGGGGGGAGACCTACGAGCAGTACTTC; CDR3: CASSPLGGETYEQYF
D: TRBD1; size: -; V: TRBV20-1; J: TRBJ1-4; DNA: TGCAGTGCTAGAGATCAACAGGGGGCGCATGAAAAACTGTTTTTT; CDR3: CSARDQQGAHEKLFF
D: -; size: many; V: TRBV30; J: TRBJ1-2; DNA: TGTGCCTGGAGTCTGGGGGGTAACTATGGCTACACCTTC; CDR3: CAWSLGGNYGYTF